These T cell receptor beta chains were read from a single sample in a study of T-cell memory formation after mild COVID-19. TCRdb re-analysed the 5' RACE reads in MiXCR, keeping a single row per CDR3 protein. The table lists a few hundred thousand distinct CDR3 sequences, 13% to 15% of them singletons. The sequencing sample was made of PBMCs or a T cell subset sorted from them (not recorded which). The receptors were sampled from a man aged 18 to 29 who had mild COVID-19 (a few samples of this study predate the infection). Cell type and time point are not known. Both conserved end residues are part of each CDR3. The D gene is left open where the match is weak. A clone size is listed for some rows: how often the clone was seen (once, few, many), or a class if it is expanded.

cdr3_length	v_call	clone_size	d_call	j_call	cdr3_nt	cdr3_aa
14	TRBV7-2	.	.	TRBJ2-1	TGTGCCAGCAGCTTAGGACACCGGGGCAATGAGCAGTTCTTC	CASSLGHRGNEQFF
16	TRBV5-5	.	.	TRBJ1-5	TGTGCCAGCAGCCCCACGGGGACGGATAGCAATCAGCCCCAGCATTTT	CASSPTGTDSNQPQHF
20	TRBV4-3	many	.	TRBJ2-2	TGCGCCAGCAGCCCTGCCAGGGACCTTGGGCGGAATCCGAACACCGGGGAGCTGTTTTTT	CASSPARDLGRNPNTGELFF
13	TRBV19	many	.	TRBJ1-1	TGTGCCAGTAGTTGGGTGGCGAACACTGAAGCTTTCTTT	CASSWVANTEAFF
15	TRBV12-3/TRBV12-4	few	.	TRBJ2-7	TGTGCCAGCAGCCCAGCAGTCGGCGGGTCCTACGAGCAGTACTTC	CASSPAVGGSYEQYF
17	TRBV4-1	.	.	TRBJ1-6	TGCGCCAGCAGAGAGCGACAGTTAAGCTCCTATAATTCACCCCTCCACTTT	CASRERQLSSYNSPLHF
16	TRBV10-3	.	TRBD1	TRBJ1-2	TGTGCCATCACACACCGCCGGGACAGGGGCAGCTATGGCTACACCTTC	CAITHRRDRGSYGYTF
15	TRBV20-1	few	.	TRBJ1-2	TGCAGTGCTGTCAGCCACAGGGCCCTCTATCATGGCTACACCTTC	CSAVSHRALYHGYTF
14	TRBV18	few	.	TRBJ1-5	TGTGCCAGCTCACCAGAATCCGGGTCCCAGCCCCAGCATTTT	CASSPESGSQPQHF
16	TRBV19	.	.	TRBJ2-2	TGTGCCAGTAGTACCGAACGACAGGCGAACACCGGGGAGCTGTTTTTT	CASSTERQANTGELFF
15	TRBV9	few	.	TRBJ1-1	TGTGCCAGCAGCCCCACGGGGGGGTTGGTTAGTGAAGCTTTCTTT	CASSPTGGLVSEAFF
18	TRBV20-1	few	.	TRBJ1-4	TGCAGTGCTAGCGGGGCGCACCAAGAGGGGGCAACTAATGAAAAACTGTTTTTT	CSASGAHQEGATNEKLFF
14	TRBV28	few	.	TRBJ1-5	TGTGCCAGCAGTTTAGTCTGGGAAGATCAGCCCCAGCATTTT	CASSLVWEDQPQHF
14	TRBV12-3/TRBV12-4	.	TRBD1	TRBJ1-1	TGTGCCAGCGAACCCACAGGGGGGGGGATTGAAGCTTTCTTT	CASEPTGGGIEAFF
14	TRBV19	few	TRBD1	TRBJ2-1	TGTGCCAGTAGCCAGGGGGCCTACTACAATGAGCAGTTCTTC	CASSQGAYYNEQFF
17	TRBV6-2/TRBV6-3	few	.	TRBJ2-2	TGTGCCAGCAGCCCTTCCGGGACATACGCGAACACCGGGGAGCTGTTTTTT	CASSPSGTYANTGELFF
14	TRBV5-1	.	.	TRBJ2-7	TGCGCCAGCAGCTCACAGGGTCAGGCCTACGAGCAGTACTTC	CASSSQGQAYEQYF
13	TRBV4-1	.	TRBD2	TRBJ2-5	TGCGCCAGCGGAAAACTAGCGGGTGAGACCCAGTACTTC	CASGKLAGETQYF
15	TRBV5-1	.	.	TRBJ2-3	TGCGCCAGCAGCTTCGGAGGGTCGGGGGCAGATACGCAGTATTTT	CASSFGGSGADTQYF
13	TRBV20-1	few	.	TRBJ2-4	TGCAGTGCCCTAAGCACTAACAAAAACATTCAGTACTTC	CSALSTNKNIQYF
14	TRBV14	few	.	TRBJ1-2	TGTGCCAGCAGCCCTATTCGGGGGGGATATGGCTACACCTTC	CASSPIRGGYGYTF
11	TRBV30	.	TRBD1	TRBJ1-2	TGTGCCTTAGGACAGGACTATGGCTACACCTTC	CALGQDYGYTF
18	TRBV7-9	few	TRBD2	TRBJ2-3	TGTGCCAGCAAAACCTCCATCCGGACTAGCGGGAGCACAGATACGCAGTATTTT	CASKTSIRTSGSTDTQYF
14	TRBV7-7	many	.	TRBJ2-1	TGTGCTAGCAGCTTAGGGGGGTGGATGAATGAGCAGTTCTTC	CASSLGGWMNEQFF